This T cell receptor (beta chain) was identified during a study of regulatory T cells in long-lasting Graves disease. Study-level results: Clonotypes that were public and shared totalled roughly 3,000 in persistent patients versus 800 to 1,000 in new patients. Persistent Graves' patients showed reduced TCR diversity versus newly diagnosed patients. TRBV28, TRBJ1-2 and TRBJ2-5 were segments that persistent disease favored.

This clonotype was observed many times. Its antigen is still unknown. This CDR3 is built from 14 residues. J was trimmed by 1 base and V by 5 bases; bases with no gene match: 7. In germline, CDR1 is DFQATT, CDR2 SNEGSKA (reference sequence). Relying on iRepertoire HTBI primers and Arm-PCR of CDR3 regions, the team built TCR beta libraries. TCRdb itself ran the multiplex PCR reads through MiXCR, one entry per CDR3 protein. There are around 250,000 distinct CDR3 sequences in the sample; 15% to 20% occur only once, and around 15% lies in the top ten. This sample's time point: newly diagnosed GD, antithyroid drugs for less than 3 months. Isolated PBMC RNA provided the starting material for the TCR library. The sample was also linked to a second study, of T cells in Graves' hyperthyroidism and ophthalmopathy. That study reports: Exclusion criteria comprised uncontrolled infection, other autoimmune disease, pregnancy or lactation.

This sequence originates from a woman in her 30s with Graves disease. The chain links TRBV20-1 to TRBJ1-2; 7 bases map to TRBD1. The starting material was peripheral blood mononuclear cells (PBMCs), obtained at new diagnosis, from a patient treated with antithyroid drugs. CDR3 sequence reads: CSAPRQGSNYGYTF. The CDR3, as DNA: TGCAGTGCTCCTCGACAGGGAAGTAACTATGGCTACACCTTC.